This T cell receptor (beta chain) was captured by sequencing in a study of CD8 T cells in Susac syndrome. The CDR3 loop spans 17 amino acids. J lost 1 base, V lost 5 bases, and 5 bases had no gene match. Germline V gene sequence: CDR1 SGHTA, CDR2 FQGTGA. RNA totalling 0.5 to 1 ug underwent reverse transcription with random hexamers. By means of immunoSEQ multiplex PCR, TCR beta CDR3 spanning 54 Vbeta and 13 Jbeta underwent amplification. One entry per CDR3 protein, called by TCRdb with MiXCR from the immunoSEQ multiplex PCR reads. The table lists fewer than 350,000 distinct CDR3 sequences, 75% to 90% of them singletons, with 0.18% in the top ten. TCR beta was sequenced from blood CD8+ and CD4+ T cells. The CD8+ and CD4+ T cells were isolated magnetically using a negative isolation approach, whereas the TEMRA cells were enriched by FACS.

Sequencing was performed on CD8+ T cells from PBMCs. J is TRBJ2-7 and V is TRBV7-3, with 16 bases identical to TRBD2. The receptor's source is a human donor with multiple sclerosis. The DNA for the CDR3 is TGTGCCAGCAGCGGGACTAGCGGGAGGGCCGGTTCCTACGAGCAGTACTTC. Translated: CASSGTSGRAGSYEQYF.